The clone carrying this T cell receptor (beta chain) appeared a few times. Its target is unknown. The CDR3 covers 17 residues. V shed 0 bases and J 8 bases; nucleotides not matched to a gene: 15. Germline assignment: CDR1 LNHNV and CDR2 YYDKDF (reference sequence). This specimen belongs to a study of T-cell reconstitution after alpha-beta-depleted transplantation in children. Unique molecular identifiers featured in how the TCRbeta library was prepared. TCRdb called the PCR reads again in MiXCR, with one record for every CDR3 protein. The table records 500,000 to 750,000 distinct CDR3 sequences, roughly a quarter of them present only once. Study outcomes and limitations: T-cell numbers and diversity, one year after transplant, stemmed largely from T cells that were newly produced. Where alpha-beta T cells came from about two months after transplant was reportedly several hundred expanded graft clones. Some patients owed their high day-60 TCRbeta diversity to surviving recipient T cells and thymic progenitors.

The V gene is TRBV15, the J gene TRBJ1-2; 7 nucleotides line up with TRBD1. The material was PBMCs, obtained before TCRalphabeta/CD19-depleted stem cell transplant. The receptor was derived from a boy younger than two with Wiskott-Aldrich syndrome, due to receive a stem cell transplant. CDR3 loop: CATSRDWSGTVSMGYTF. The CDR3 nucleotides are TGTGCCACCAGCAGAGATTGGTCCGGGACAGTTAGTATGGGCTACACCTTC.